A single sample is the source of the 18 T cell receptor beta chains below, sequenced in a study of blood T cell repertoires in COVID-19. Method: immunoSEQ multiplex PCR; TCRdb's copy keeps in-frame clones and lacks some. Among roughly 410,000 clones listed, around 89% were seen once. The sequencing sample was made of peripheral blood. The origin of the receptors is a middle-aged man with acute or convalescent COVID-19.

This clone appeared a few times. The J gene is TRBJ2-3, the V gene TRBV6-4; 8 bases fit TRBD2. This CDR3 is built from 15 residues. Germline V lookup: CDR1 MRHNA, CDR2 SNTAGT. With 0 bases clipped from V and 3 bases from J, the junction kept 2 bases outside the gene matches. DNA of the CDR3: TGTGCCAGCAGTGACTCTGGCGGGAGGACAGATACGCAGTATTTT. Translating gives CASSDSGGRTDTQYF.

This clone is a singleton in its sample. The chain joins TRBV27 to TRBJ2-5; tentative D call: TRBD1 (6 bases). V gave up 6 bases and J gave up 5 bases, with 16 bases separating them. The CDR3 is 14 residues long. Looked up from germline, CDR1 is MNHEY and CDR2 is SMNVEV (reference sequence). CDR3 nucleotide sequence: TGTGCCAGCAGCAATACAGGGTACGTGGAGACCCAGTACTTC. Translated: CASSNTGYVETQYF.

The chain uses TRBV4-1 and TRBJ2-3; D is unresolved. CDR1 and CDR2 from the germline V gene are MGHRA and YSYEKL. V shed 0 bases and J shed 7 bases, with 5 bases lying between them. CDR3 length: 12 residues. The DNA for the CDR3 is TGCGCCAGCAGCCAAGATCAAAATACGCAGTATTTT. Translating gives CASSQDQNTQYF.

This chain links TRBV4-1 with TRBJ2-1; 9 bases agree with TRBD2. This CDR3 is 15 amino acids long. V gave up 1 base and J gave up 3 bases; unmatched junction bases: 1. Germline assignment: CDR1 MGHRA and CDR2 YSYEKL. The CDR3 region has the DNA TGCGCCAGCAGCCAAGGACTAGCGGACTACAATGAGCAGTTCTTC. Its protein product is CASSQGLADYNEQFF.

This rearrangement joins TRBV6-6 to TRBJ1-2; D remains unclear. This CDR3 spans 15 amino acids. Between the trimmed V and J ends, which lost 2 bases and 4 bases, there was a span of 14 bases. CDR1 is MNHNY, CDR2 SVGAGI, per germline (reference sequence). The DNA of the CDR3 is TGTGCCAGCAGTTACAAAGGCAGGCCCCTCTATGGCTACACCTTC. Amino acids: CASSYKGRPLYGYTF.

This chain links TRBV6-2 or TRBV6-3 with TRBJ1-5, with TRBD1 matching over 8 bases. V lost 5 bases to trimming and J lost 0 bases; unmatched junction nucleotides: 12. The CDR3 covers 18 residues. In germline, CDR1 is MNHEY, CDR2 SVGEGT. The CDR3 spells CASSQTQTTGVSNQPQHF. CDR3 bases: TGTGCCAGCAGTCAAACCCAAACGACAGGGGTTAGCAATCAGCCCCAGCATTTT.

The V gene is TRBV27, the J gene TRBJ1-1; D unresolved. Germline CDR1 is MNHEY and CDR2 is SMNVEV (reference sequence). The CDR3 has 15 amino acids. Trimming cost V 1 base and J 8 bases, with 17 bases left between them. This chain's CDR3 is CASSLFILGVLEAFF. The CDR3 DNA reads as TGTGCCAGCAGTTTATTCATCCTCGGGGTACTAGAAGCTTTCTTT.

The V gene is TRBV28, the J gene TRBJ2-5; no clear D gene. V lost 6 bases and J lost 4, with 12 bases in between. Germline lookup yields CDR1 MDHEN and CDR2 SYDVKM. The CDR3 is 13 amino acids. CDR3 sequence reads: CASRGRSGETQYF. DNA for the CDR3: TGTGCCAGCAGAGGCAGGTCAGGAGAGACCCAGTACTTC.

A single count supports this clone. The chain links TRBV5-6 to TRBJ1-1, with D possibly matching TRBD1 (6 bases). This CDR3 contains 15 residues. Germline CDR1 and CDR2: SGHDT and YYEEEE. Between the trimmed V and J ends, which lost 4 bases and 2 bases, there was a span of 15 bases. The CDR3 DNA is TGTGCCAGCAGCCTTAGCAGAGGGGGTAACACTGAAGCTTTCTTT. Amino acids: CASSLSRGGNTEAFF.

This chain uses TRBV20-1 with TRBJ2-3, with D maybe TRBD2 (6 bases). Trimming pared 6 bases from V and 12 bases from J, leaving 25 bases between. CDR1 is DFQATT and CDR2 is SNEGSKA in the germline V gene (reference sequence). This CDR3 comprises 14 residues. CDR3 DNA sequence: TGCAGTGCCAGTCGCCTCGAAAGCGGGCGGGGCCAGTATTTT. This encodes CSASRLESGRGQYF.

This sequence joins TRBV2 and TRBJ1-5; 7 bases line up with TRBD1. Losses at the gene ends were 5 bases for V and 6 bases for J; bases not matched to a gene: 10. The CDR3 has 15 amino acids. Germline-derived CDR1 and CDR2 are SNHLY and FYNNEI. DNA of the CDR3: TGTGCCAGCAGTCCTGAAACAGGGGTCGTTCAGCCCCAGCATTTT. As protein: CASSPETGVVQPQHF.

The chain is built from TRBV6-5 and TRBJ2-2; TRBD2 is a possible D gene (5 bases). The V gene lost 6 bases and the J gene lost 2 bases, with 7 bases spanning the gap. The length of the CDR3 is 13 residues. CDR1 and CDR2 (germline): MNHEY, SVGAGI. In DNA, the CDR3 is TGTGCCAGCAGGGACTCCAACACCGGGGAGCTGTTTTTT. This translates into CASRDSNTGELFF.

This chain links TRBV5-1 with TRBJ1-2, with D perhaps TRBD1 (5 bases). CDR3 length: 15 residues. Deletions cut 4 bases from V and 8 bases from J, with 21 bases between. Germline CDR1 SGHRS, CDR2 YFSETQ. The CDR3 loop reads CASSPGSGGALGYTF. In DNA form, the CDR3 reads TGCGCCAGCAGCCCGGGGTCGGGAGGGGCCTTAGGCTACACCTTC.

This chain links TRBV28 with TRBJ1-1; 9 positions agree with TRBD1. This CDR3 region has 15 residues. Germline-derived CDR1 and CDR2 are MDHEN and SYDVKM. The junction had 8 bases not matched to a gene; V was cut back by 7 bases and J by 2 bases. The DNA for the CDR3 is TGTGCCAGCACCCCAGGGGACAGGGCCAACACTGAAGCTTTCTTT. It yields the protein CASTPGDRANTEAFF.

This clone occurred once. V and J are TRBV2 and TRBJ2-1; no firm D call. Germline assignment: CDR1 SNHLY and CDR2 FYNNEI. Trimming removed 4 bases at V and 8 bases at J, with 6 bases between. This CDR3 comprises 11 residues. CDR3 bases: TGTGCCAGCAGTGTTAGATATGAGCAGTTCTTC. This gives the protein CASSVRYEQFF.

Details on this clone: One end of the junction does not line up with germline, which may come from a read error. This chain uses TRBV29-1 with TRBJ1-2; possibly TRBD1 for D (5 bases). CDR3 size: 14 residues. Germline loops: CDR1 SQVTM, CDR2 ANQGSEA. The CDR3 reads CSVEAGGRVYGYTF. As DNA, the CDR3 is TGCAGCGTAGAAGCGGGGGGTCGGGTATATGGCTACACCTTC.

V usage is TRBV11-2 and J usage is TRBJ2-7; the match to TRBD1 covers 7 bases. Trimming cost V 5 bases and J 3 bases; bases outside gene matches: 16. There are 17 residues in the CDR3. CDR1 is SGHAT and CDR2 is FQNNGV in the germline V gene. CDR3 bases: TGTGCCAGCAGCATGGAGGCGGAACAGGGGCCTTACTACGAGCAGTACTTC. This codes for CASSMEAEQGPYYEQYF.

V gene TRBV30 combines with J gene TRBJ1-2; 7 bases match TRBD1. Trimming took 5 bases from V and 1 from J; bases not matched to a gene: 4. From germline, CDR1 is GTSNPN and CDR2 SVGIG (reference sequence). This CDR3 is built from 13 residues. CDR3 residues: CAWATGSNYGYTF. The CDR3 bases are TGTGCCTGGGCGACAGGGAGTAACTATGGCTACACCTTC. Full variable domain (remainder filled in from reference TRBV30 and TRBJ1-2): SQTIHQWPATLVQPVGSPLSLECTVEGTSNPNLYWYRQAAGRGLQLLFYSVGIGQISSEVPQNLSASRPQDRQFILSSKKLLLSDSGFYLCAWATGSNYGYTFGSGTRLTVV.